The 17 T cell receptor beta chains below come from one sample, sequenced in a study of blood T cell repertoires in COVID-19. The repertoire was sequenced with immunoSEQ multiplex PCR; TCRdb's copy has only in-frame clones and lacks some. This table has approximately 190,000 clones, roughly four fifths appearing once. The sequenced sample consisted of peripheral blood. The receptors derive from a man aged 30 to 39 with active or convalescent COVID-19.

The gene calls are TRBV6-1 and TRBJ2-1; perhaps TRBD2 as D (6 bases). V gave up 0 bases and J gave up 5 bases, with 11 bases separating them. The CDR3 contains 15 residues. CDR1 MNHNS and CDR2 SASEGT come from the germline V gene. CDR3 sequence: CASSEASGANNEQFF. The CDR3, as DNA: TGTGCCAGCAGTGAAGCTAGCGGAGCCAACAATGAGCAGTTCTTC.

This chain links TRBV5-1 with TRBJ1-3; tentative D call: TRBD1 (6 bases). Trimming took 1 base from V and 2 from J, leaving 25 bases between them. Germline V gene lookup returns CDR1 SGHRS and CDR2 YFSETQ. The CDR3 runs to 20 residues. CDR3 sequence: CASSLFERDQGIKAGNTIYF. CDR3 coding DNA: TGCGCCAGCAGCTTGTTTGAGAGGGACCAGGGGATTAAGGCTGGAAACACCATATATTTT. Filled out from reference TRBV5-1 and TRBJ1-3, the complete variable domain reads KAGVTQTPRYLIKTRGQQVTLSCSPISGHRSVSWYQQTPGQGLQFLFEYFSETQRNKGNFPGRFSGRQFSNSRSEMNVSTLELGDSALYLCASSLFERDQGIKAGNTIYFGEGSWLTVV.

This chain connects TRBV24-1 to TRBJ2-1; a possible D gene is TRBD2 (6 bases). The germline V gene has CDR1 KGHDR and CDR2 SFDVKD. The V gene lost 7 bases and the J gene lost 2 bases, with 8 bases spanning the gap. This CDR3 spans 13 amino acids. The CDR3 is CATREGPYNEQFF. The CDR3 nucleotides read TGTGCCACCAGGGAGGGCCCCTACAATGAGCAGTTCTTC.

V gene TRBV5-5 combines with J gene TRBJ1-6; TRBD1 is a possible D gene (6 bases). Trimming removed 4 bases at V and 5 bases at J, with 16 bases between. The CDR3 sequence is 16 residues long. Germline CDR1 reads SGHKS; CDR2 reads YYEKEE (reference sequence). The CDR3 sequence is CASSLAQGSNNSPLHF. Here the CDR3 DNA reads TGTGCCAGCAGCCTTGCCCAGGGGAGTAATAATTCACCCCTCCACTTT.

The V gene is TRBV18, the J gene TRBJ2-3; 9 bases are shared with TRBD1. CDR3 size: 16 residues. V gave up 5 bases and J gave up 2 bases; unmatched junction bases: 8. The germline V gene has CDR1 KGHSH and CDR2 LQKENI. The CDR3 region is CASSGKTGGITDTQYF. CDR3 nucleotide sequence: TGTGCCAGCTCAGGCAAGACAGGGGGGATCACAGATACGCAGTATTTT.

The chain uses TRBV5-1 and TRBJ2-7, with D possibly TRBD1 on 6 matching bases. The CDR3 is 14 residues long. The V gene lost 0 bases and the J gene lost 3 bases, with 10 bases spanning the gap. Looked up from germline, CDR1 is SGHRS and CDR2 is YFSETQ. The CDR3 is CASSLDVGGYEQYV. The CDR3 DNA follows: TGCGCCAGCAGCTTGGATGTAGGGGGCTACGAGCAGTACGTC.

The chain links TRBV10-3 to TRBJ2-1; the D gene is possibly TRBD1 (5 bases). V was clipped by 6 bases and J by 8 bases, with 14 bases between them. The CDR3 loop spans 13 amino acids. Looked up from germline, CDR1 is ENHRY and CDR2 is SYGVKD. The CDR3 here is CAISSSRGDEQFF. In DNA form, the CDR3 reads TGTGCCATCAGCTCCTCTAGGGGCGATGAGCAGTTCTTC.

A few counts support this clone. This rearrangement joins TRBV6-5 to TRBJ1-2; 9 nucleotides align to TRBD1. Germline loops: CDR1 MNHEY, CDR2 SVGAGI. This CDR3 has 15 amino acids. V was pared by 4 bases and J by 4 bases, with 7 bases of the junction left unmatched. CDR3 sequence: CASSSSGQGAYGYTF. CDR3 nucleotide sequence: TGTGCCAGCAGTTCCTCGGGACAGGGTGCCTATGGCTACACCTTC.

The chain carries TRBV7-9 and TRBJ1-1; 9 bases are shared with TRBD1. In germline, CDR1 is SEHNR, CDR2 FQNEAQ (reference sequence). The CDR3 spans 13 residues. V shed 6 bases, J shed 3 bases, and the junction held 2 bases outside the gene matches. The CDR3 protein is CASSRDRDTEAFF. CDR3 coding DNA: TGTGCCAGCAGTCGGGACAGGGACACTGAAGCTTTCTTT. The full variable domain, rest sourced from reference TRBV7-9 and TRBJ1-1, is DTGVSQNPRHKITKRGQNVTFRCDPISEHNRLYWYRQTLGQGPEFLTYFQNEAQLEKSRLLSDRFSAERPKGSFSTLEIQRTEQGDSAMYLCASSRDRDTEAFFGQGTRLTVV.

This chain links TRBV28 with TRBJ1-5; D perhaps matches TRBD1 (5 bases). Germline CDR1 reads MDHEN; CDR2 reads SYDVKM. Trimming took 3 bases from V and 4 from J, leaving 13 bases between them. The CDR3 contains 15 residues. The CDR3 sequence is CASSFVGVGNQPQHF. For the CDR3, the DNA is TGTGCCAGCAGTTTTGTAGGGGTAGGGAATCAGCCCCAGCATTTT.

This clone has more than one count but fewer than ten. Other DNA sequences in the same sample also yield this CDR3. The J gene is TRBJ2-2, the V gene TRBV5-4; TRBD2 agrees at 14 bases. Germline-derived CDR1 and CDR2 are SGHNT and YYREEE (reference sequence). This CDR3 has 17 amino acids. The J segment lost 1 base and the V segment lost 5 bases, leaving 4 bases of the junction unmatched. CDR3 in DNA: TGTGCCAGCAGGCCTGGACTAGCGGGGGGGAACACCGGGGAGCTGTTTTTT. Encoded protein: CASRPGLAGGNTGELFF.

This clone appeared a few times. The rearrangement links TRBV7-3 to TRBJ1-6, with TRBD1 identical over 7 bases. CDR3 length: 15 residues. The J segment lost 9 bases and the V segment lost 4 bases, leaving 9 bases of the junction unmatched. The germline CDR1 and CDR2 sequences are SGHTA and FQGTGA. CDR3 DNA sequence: TGTGCCAGCAGCTCGGGACAGCCGGGAATTTCACCCCTCCACTTT. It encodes CASSSGQPGISPLHF. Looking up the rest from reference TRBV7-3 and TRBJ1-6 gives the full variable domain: GAGVSQTPSNKVTEKGKYVELRCDPISGHTALYWYRQSLGQGPEFLIYFQGTGAADDSGLPNDRFFAVRPEGSVSTLKIQRTERGDSAVYLCASSSGQPGISPLHFGNGTRLTVT.

In DNA form, the CDR3 reads TGCAGCGTCGAAAACCCAACAGGGGAGCAGTACGTC. It encodes CSVENPTGEQYV. The chain recombines TRBV29-1 with TRBJ2-7, with a weak D call TRBD1 (6 bases). Trimming took off 6 bases at V and 7 bases at J, with 16 bases between the two ends. CDR3 length: 12 residues. The V gene's germline CDR1 is SQVTM and CDR2 ANQGSEA.

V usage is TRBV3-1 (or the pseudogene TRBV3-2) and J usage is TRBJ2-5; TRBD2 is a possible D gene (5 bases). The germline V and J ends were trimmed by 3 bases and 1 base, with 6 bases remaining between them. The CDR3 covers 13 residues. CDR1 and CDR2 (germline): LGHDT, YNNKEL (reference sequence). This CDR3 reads CASSQRAQETQYF. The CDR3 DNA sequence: TGTGCCAGCAGCCAGCGGGCCCAAGAGACCCAGTACTTC.

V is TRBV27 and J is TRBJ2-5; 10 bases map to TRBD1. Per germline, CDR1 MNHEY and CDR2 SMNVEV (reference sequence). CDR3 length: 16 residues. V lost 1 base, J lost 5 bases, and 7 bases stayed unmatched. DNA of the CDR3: TGTGCCAGCAGTTTATTCGGGGACAGGGGTGGGGAGACCCAGTACTTC. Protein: CASSLFGDRGGETQYF.

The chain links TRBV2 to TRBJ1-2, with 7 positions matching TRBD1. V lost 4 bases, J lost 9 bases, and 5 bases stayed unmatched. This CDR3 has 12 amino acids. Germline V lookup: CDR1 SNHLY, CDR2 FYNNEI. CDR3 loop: CASSVTTGSYTF. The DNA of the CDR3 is TGTGCCAGCAGTGTGACGACAGGGAGCTACACCTTC.

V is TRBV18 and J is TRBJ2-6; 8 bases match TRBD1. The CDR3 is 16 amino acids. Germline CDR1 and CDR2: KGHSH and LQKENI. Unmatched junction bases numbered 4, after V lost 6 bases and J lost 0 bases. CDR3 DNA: TGTGCCAGCTCCAGACAGGGGTCCTCTGGGGCCAACGTCCTGACTTTC. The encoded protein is CASSRQGSSGANVLTF.